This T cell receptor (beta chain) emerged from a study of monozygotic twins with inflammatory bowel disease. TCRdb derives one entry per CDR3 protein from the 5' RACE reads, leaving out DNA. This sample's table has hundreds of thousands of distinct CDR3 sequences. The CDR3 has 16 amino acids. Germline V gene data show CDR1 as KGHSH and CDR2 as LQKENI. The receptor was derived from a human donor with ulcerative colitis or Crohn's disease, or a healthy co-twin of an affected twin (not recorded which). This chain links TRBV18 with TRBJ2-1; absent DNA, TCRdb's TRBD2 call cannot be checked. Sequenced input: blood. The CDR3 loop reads CASSPPGGSSGDEQFF.